Listed below are T cell receptor beta chains from one sample, sequenced in a study of beta chain features in type 1 diabetes. The protocol was immunoSEQ multiplex PCR, while the TCRdb copy is restricted to in-frame clones and leaves out a portion. The data hold around 240,000 clones, with about 63% observed a single time. Sequences were obtained from naive CD4+ T cells from blood. These receptors originate from a man aged 30 to 45 in good health. Both conserved end residues are part of each CDR3. Fields, in order: J gene, V gene, clone size, D gene, CDR3 DNA, CDR3 protein. The D gene is left open where the match is weak. Clone size is stated in some rows and not others, as once, few, many or a class when expanded.

TRBJ2-7 TRBV7-9 NA NA TGTGCCAGCAGCAACAGGGACTACGAGCAGTACTTC CASSNRDYEQYF
TRBJ2-7 TRBV5-1 NA NA TGCGCCAGCAGCTTGGCTCTTGGACAGACTTACGAGCAGTACTTC CASSLALGQTYEQYF
TRBJ2-7 TRBV30 NA TRBD1 TGTGCCTGGACGACGGGACAGGGCCTACGGCGGTACTTC CAWTTGQGLRRYF
TRBJ1-2 TRBV10-3 few TRBD1 TGTGCCATATCCGACAGGGATTATGGCTACACCTTC CAISDRDYGYTF
TRBJ1-5 TRBV30 few NA TGTGCCTGGAGTCAGGGGAATCAGCCCCAGCATTTT CAWSQGNQPQHF
TRBJ2-7 TRBV11-2 NA NA TGTGCCAGCAGCTTAGTTTTTTACAGGACCTACGAGCAGTACTTC CASSLVFYRTYEQYF
TRBJ1-1 TRBV18 NA NA TGTGCCAGCTCACCACAGGGGAACACTGAAGCTTTCTTT CASSPQGNTEAFF
TRBJ2-5 TRBV29-1 NA NA TGCAGCGGAGGAAGGGAAGAGACCCAGTACTTC CSGGREETQYF
TRBJ2-7 TRBV13 NA TRBD1 TGTGCCAGCAGCCCCCTCCCGGGACAGGGCTACGAGCAGTACTTC CASSPLPGQGYEQYF
TRBJ1-1 TRBV29-1 NA NA TGCAGCGTTAGGGGACCGCTGAACACTGAAGCTTTCTTT CSVRGPLNTEAFF
TRBJ2-1 TRBV18 NA NA TGTGCCAGCTCACCACGGATAGATGAGCAGTTCTTC CASSPRIDEQFF
TRBJ2-2 TRBV4-1 NA NA TGCGCCAGCAGTCCCACGGCCGGGGAGCTGTTTTTT CASSPTAGELFF
TRBJ2-2 TRBV13 NA NA TGTGCCAGCAGCCACAACAGGGAAATTTGGAGCGGGGAGCTGTTTTTT CASSHNREIWSGELFF
TRBJ2-5 TRBV4-1 NA TRBD2 TGCGCCAGCAGCCAATTCCTAGCGGGACTTACAGAGACCCAGTACTTC CASSQFLAGLTETQYF
TRBJ1-1 TRBV14 NA NA TGTGCCAGCAGCCAAGCTTGGGCGAACACTGAAGCTTTCTTT CASSQAWANTEAFF
TRBJ2-1 TRBV11-2 NA NA TGTGCCAGCAGCTACCATCCCTCAGCTGAGGAGCAGTTCTTC CASSYHPSAEEQFF
TRBJ1-5 TRBV4-1 NA NA TGCGCCAGCAGCCAAGACCGCAATCAGCCCCAGCATTTT CASSQDRNQPQHF
TRBJ1-5 TRBV30 few NA TGTGCCTGGAGTGGAGGGGGAGATCAGCCCCAGCATTTT CAWSGGGDQPQHF
TRBJ2-3 TRBV29-1 NA NA TGCAGCGTTGATGGGGGGCCAGATACGCAGTATTTT CSVDGGPDTQYF
TRBJ2-7 TRBV30 NA TRBD1 TGTGCCTGGACAGGGGGCTATAGGGAGCAGTACTTC CAWTGGYREQYF
TRBJ1-1 TRBV30 NA NA TGTGCCTGGGGTAGGGGTACTATGAACACTGAAGCTTTCTTT CAWGRGTMNTEAFF
TRBJ2-1 TRBV4-2 NA TRBD1 TGTGCCAGCAGCCAGGGGACAGGGGCTAACTACAATGAGCAGTTCTTC CASSQGTGANYNEQFF
TRBJ1-1 TRBV29-1 NA NA TGCAGCGTCCGGGGCGTTTTGGGCACTGAAGCTTTCTTT CSVRGVLGTEAFF
TRBJ2-4 TRBV4-3 few NA TGCGCCAGCAGCCCGCTGCGTAAAGCCAAAAACATTCAGTACTTC CASSPLRKAKNIQYF
TRBJ2-4 TRBV18 NA NA TGTGCCAGCTCAAGTGAGCTTGGCAACATTCAGTACTTC CASSSELGNIQYF
TRBJ2-7 TRBV29-1 NA NA TGCAGCGTTGGCGACAACTCCTACGAGCAGTACTTC CSVGDNSYEQYF
TRBJ2-3 TRBV29-1 NA NA TGCAGCTCGGGACGACCTGAGGATACGCAGTATTTT CSSGRPEDTQYF
TRBJ2-1 TRBV28 NA TRBD2 TGTGCCAGCAGCCCAATGGCTGCGGGAGGGAGAAATGAGCAGTTCTTC CASSPMAAGGRNEQFF
TRBJ2-3 TRBV30 few NA TGTGCCTGGAGCTACACAGGGACGACAGATACGCAGTATTTT CAWSYTGTTDTQYF
TRBJ2-5 TRBV30 NA NA TGTGCCTGGAGTGCGGGGATACAGACCCAGTACTTC CAWSAGIQTQYF
TRBJ2-1 TRBV30 NA NA TGTGCCTGGAGTGCCGGGCTATACAATGAGCAGTTCTTC CAWSAGLYNEQFF
TRBJ2-1 TRBV4-3 NA TRBD2 TGCGCCAGCAGCCAACCGGCACTAGCGGGATACGACAATGAGCAGTTCTTC CASSQPALAGYDNEQFF
TRBJ1-2 TRBV30 NA NA TGTGCCTGGAGTTCTGGGGGGCTTAACTATGGCTACACCTTC CAWSSGGLNYGYTF
TRBJ2-1 TRBV14 NA TRBD2 TGTGCCAGCAGCCAAACTAGCGGCTACAATGAGCAGTTCTTC CASSQTSGYNEQFF
TRBJ2-7 TRBV28 NA TRBD1 TGTGCCAGCAGGACCGGGACAGGGGGCTACGAGCAGTACTTC CASRTGTGGYEQYF
TRBJ1-5 TRBV7-2 once NA TGTGCCAGCAGCTTAGCCGGGTTACAGCCCCAGCATTTT CASSLAGLQPQHF
TRBJ2-5 TRBV29-1 NA NA TGCAGCGTTGGAGGGTTTCAAGAGACCCAGTACTTC CSVGGFQETQYF
TRBJ1-1 TRBV29-1 once NA TGCAGCGTTGGGGTCGGGGATAGGGCGGCTTTCTTT CSVGVGDRAAFF
TRBJ2-5 TRBV9 few TRBD2 TGTGCCAGCAGCCCCCGACTAGCGGGAGCCCAAGAGACCCAGTACTTC CASSPRLAGAQETQYF
TRBJ2-5 TRBV29-1 NA NA TGCAGCGTGGTTCCGGCGGAGACCCAGTACTTC CSVVPAETQYF
TRBJ2-7 TRBV5-4 NA TRBD1 TGTGCCAGCAGCAGTTCCGGGACAGGGGAAGTCGAGCAGTACTTC CASSSSGTGEVEQYF
TRBJ2-1 TRBV18 NA TRBD1 TGTGCCAGCTCACCTCCGGGACAGGGTACCCATGAGCAGTTCTTC CASSPPGQGTHEQFF
TRBJ2-7 TRBV29-1 NA TRBD2 TGCAGCGTCGCGGGACTAGCGGGAGGGCACTACGAGCAGTACTTC CSVAGLAGGHYEQYF
TRBJ1-1 TRBV29-1 NA TRBD1 TGCAGCGTTGACAGGGGGGTGAACACTGAAGCTTTCTTT CSVDRGVNTEAFF
TRBJ1-1 TRBV2 NA NA TGTGCCAGCAGTCAAGAGGACACTGAAGCTTTCTTT CASSQEDTEAFF
TRBJ2-2 TRBV30 NA NA TGTGCCTGGAGCGGGCCCCGCAGAGCGAACACCGGGGAGCTGTTTTTT CAWSGPRRANTGELFF
TRBJ2-7 TRBV4-1 NA NA TGCGCCAGCAGCCAAGATCCCGCAGGGCTCTACGAGCAGTACTTC CASSQDPAGLYEQYF
TRBJ2-1 TRBV9 NA TRBD1 TGTGCCAGCAGCGTAGCTGGACAGGGCTCCTACAATGAGCAGTTCTTC CASSVAGQGSYNEQFF
TRBJ2-4 TRBV28 NA NA TGTGCCAGCAGTTTAATGGAGCAAGCCAAAAACATTCAGTACTTC CASSLMEQAKNIQYF
TRBJ1-2 TRBV5-1 NA NA TGCGCCAGCAGCTTGGCGCCAGGGAACGTGTATGGCTACACCTTC CASSLAPGNVYGYTF
TRBJ2-3 TRBV18 NA NA TGTGCCAGCTCCCCTTCGGGAGATACGCAGTATTTT CASSPSGDTQYF
TRBJ2-1 TRBV7-9 NA NA TGTGCCAGCGGCCGCGGGGACACCCCCTACAATGAGCAGTTCTTC CASGRGDTPYNEQFF
TRBJ2-1 TRBV19 NA NA TGTGCCAGTAGTATACCGGGAAATGAGCAGTTCTTC CASSIPGNEQFF
TRBJ2-3 TRBV5-4 NA NA TGTGCCAGCAGCTTGGATGTCACAGATACGCAGTATTTT CASSLDVTDTQYF
TRBJ2-3 TRBV30 NA TRBD2 TGTGCCTGGGCCCGGGGGGGTAGCACAGATACGCAGTATTTT CAWARGGSTDTQYF
TRBJ2-5 TRBV28 NA TRBD2 TGTGCCAGCAGTCCAATAGCGGGCGTCGGGACCCAGTACTTC CASSPIAGVGTQYF
TRBJ2-7 TRBV9 NA NA TGTGCCAGCAGCGTAGATCCAAAACGCAGCGAGCAGTACTTC CASSVDPKRSEQYF